This T cell receptor beta chain emerged from a study of HIV-infected patients and healthy controls. For the study at large: About two thirds of the sixteen became undetectable by the second bleed, and all after another year of therapy.

Antiretroviral therapy had run roughly three months, about 14 weeks, before follow-up blood collection. No cell fractionation was done, so the repertoire covers all unsorted peripheral blood T cells. Alpha and beta constant-region primers primed reverse transcription of about 470 ng RNA. Using multiplexing indices, alpha and beta chain libraries were generated apart by chain-specific third strand synthesis. One entry per CDR3 protein results from TCRdb running MiXCR on the 5' RACE reads. The table lists roughly 20,000 distinct CDR3 sequences, under 9% of them singletons, with roughly 20% in the top ten. Broader study findings: HIV-infected patients and controls differed significantly in mean usage of eight alpha and eight beta V genes. HIV+ repertoires were severely depleted of MAIT alpha-chain CDR3s, unlike healthy controls. HIV-infected repertoires had significantly higher mean Gini indices than controls, possibly reflecting oligoclonality.

This clonotype was seen at least ten times. Its antigen is unidentified. The source of this sequence is an adult with HIV infection. The sample here was blood, taken during antiretroviral therapy.

Here the CDR3 DNA reads TGTGCCAGCAGCTTACAGGGGGCGAACACTGAAGCTTTCTTT. It translates to CASSLQGANTEAFF. The chain carries TRBV7-9 and TRBJ1-1; 8 bases match TRBD1. Losses at the gene ends were 2 bases for V and 1 base for J; bases not matched to a gene: 0. The CDR3 consists of 14 residues. The V gene's germline CDR1 is SEHNR and CDR2 FQNEAQ (reference sequence). The full variable domain, with the rest looked up from reference TRBV7-9 and TRBJ1-1, is DTGVSQNPRHKITKRGQNVTFRCDPISEHNRLYWYRQTLGQGPEFLTYFQNEAQLEKSRLLSDRFSAERPKGSFSTLEIQRTEQGDSAMYLCASSLQGANTEAFFGQGTRLTVV.